These 13 T cell receptor beta chains were all obtained from the same sample, sequenced in a study of identical twins. TCRdb called the 5' RACE reads again in MiXCR, with one record for every CDR3 protein. The sample contains 1.5 million or so distinct CDR3 sequences, less than 40% of which appear only once. Sequenced material: cord blood. These receptors were obtained from a newborn girl in good health.

The chain is built from TRBV13 and TRBJ2-7; D may correspond to TRBD1 or TRBD2 (5 bases each). This CDR3 has 14 residues. Germline V gives CDR1 PRHDT, CDR2 FYEKMQ (reference sequence). The ends were cut back, 3 bases at V and 4 bases at J, with 13 bases in the middle. CDR3 in amino acids: CASSFKQEEYEQYF. The CDR3 coding sequence is TGTGCCAGCAGCTTTAAACAGGAGGAGTACGAGCAGTACTTC. The whole variable domain, remainder taken from reference TRBV13 and TRBJ2-7, is AAGVIQSPRHLIKEKRETATLKCYPIPRHDTVYWYQQGPGQDPQFLISFYEKMQSDKGSIPDRFSAQQFSDYHSELNMSSLELGDSALYFCASSFKQEEYEQYFGPGTRLTVT.

A few counts support this clonotype. The rearrangement joins TRBV29-1 to TRBJ2-7, with TRBD1 matching over 8 bases. CDR1 and CDR2 (germline): SQVTM, ANQGSEA. J was trimmed by 5 bases and V by 5 bases; bases with no gene match: 2. CDR3 length: 11 amino acids. The CDR3 region is CSVSRGHEQYF. CDR3 nucleotides: TGCAGCGTTTCCAGGGGGCACGAGCAGTACTTC.

The table lists this clonotype with a few counts. The CDR3 bases are TGTGCCAGCAGCCTATACCGAGGGAAGGCAGATACGCAGTATTTT. Its protein product is CASSLYRGKADTQYF. The chain joins TRBV7-8 to TRBJ2-3; maybe TRBD2 (5 bases). The CDR3 length is 15 residues. Trimming cost V 5 bases and J 4 bases, with 16 bases left between them. Germline CDR1 SGHVS, CDR2 FQNEAQ.

This clonotype was counted only a few times. V gene TRBV19 combines with J gene TRBJ1-2; D is unclear. Germline CDR1 is LNHDA and CDR2 is SQIVND (reference sequence). V was clipped by 7 bases and J by 5 bases, with 20 bases between them. This CDR3 spans 15 amino acids. CDR3 residues: CASTSGKGETYGYTF. For the CDR3, the DNA is TGTGCCAGTACCTCCGGGAAGGGAGAGACGTATGGCTACACCTTC.

The sample holds a few counts of this clonotype. The chain uses TRBV5-1 and TRBJ1-1; D is perhaps TRBD1 (6 bases). CDR1 SGHRS and CDR2 YFSETQ come from the germline V gene. The CDR3 contains 15 residues. Deletions cut 3 bases from V and 5 bases from J, with 17 bases between. CDR3 sequence reads: CASSWGGPIGTEAFF. The CDR3 DNA is TGCGCCAGCAGCTGGGGGGGGCCGATCGGAACTGAAGCTTTCTTT.

This clonotype was seen only a few times. V is TRBV24-1 and J is TRBJ1-5; D is unresolved. The CDR3 has 15 amino acids. Germline V CDR1 and CDR2: KGHDR, SFDVKD. Trimming took off 0 bases at V and 0 bases at J, with 5 bases between the two ends. DNA for the CDR3: TGTGCCACCAGTGATTTGGACCCTAGCAATCAGCCCCAGCATTTT. Translated: CATSDLDPSNQPQHF.

As concerns this clonotype: This may stem from a read error, because a much larger clone lies one nucleotide away. The J gene is TRBJ1-2, the V gene TRBV6-6, with a possible D match to TRBD1 (5 bases). Germline CDR1 and CDR2: MNHNY and SVGAGI (reference sequence). Trimming stripped 0 bases from V and 4 bases from J, with 12 bases between. This CDR3 is 15 amino acids long. The DNA for the CDR3 is TGTGCCAGCAGTTACTCGGCGGAGAGGGGCTATGGCTACACCTTC. Protein product: CASSYSAERGYGYTF.

This clonotype has only a few counts. The chain is built from TRBV4-2 and TRBJ2-3, with TRBD2 identical over 8 bases. The V gene end was trimmed by 1 base and the J gene end by 1 base; junction bases not matched to a gene: 1. Per the germline V gene, CDR1 is LGHNA and CDR2 is YNFKEQ. The CDR3 extends over 15 amino acids. The CDR3 is CASSQVAGRTDTQYF. In DNA form, the CDR3 reads TGTGCCAGCAGCCAAGTAGCGGGACGCACAGATACGCAGTATTTT.

The rearrangement uses TRBV20-1 and TRBJ1-2, with D tentatively TRBD1 (5 bases). The ends were cut back, 5 bases at V and 8 bases at J, with 21 bases in the middle. The germline V gene has CDR1 DFQATT and CDR2 SNEGSKA (reference sequence). This CDR3 region has 14 residues. CDR3 sequence: CSAAKWGAREGYTF. CDR3 DNA: TGCAGTGCTGCGAAGTGGGGCGCCAGGGAAGGCTACACCTTC.

The chain combines TRBV12-5 with TRBJ2-1; 12 bases match TRBD2. The V gene end was trimmed by 7 bases and the J gene end by 7 bases; junction bases not matched to a gene: 14. CDR1 LGHNT and CDR2 FRNRAP come from the germline V gene. This CDR3 spans 17 amino acids. CDR3 region: CASAWGLAGRGGNEQFF. The CDR3, as DNA: TGTGCTAGTGCTTGGGGACTAGCGGGCAGAGGTGGGAATGAGCAGTTCTTC.

This clonotype has more than one count but fewer than ten. This chain uses TRBV20-1 with TRBJ1-1, with D possibly matching TRBD1 (6 bases). The germline V and J ends were trimmed by 2 bases and 4 bases, with 11 bases remaining between them. This CDR3 has 13 amino acids. The germline CDR1 and CDR2 sequences are DFQATT and SNEGSKA (reference sequence). The CDR3 spells CSARPTGSTEAFF. CDR3 sequence (DNA): TGCAGTGCTAGACCTACAGGGTCCACTGAAGCTTTCTTT.

This clonotype was counted only a few times. V is TRBV9 and J is TRBJ2-1; 13 nucleotides agree with TRBD2. The CDR3 is 19 amino acids. Germline V lookup: CDR1 SGDLS, CDR2 YYNGEE. Trimming cost V 0 bases and J 9 bases; bases outside gene matches: 15. The CDR3 region is CASSVGPDSRLAGGGEQFF. The CDR3 nucleotides are TGTGCCAGCAGCGTAGGCCCAGACTCGAGACTAGCGGGAGGAGGTGAGCAGTTCTTC. Together with reference TRBV9 and TRBJ2-1, the CDR3 gives the full variable domain: DSGVTQTPKHLITATGQRVTLRCSPRSGDLSVYWYQQSLDQGLQFLIQYYNGEERAKGNILERFSAQQFPDLHSELNLSSLELGDSALYFCASSVGPDSRLAGGGEQFFGPGTRLTVL.

This clonotype was seen a handful of times. This rearrangement joins TRBV3-1 to TRBJ2-5; 10 bases agree with TRBD1. The germline V gene has CDR1 LGHDT and CDR2 YNNKEL (reference sequence). This CDR3 spans 15 amino acids. The ends lost 2 bases at V and 3 bases at J; junction bases unmatched: 3. The CDR3: CASSQRTGGKETQYF. The CDR3 DNA sequence: TGTGCCAGCAGCCAAAGGACAGGGGGTAAAGAGACCCAGTACTTC.